What follows are 9 T cell receptor beta chains derived from one specimen sequenced in a study of T cell responses to AZD1222 COVID-19 vaccine. Clones were read by immunoSEQ multiplex PCR, and TCRdb kept only the in-frame ones, dropping some. The sample includes 95,000 to 100,000 clones, more than 85% seen only once; the top ten take approximately 16%. Sample: peripheral blood, taken on day 0 of AZD1222 vaccination. The receptors were sampled from an adult in good health.

The chain employs TRBV19 and TRBJ1-5; 8 bases line up with TRBD1. The CDR3 is 16 residues long. V dropped 5 bases and J dropped 5; count of bases not matched to a gene: 11. Germline V gives CDR1 LNHDA, CDR2 SQIVND (reference sequence). This CDR3 is CASSLRRDRSDQPQHF. Written as DNA, the CDR3 is TGTGCCAGTAGTTTGCGCCGGGACAGGTCCGATCAGCCCCAGCATTTT.

The chain employs TRBV5-1 and TRBJ2-1; 8 nucleotides match TRBD1. The CDR3 runs to 15 residues. V lost 4 bases and J lost 8; bases outside the gene matches: 11. Germline V gene sequence: CDR1 SGHRS, CDR2 YFSETQ. For the CDR3, the DNA is TGCGCCAGCAGCGTGACAGGGGATCGGGGCGATGAGCAGTTCTTC. Translated, it gives CASSVTGDRGDEQFF.

V gene TRBV19 combines with J gene TRBJ2-5; D may be TRBD1 (6 bases). Germline V gene data show CDR1 as LNHDA and CDR2 as SQIVND (reference sequence). Trimming took 5 bases from V and 5 from J, leaving 12 bases between them. The CDR3 length is 13 residues. CDR3 DNA sequence: TGTGCCAGTAGTCTACAGGGCCCGGAGACCCAGTACTTC. The encoded protein is CASSLQGPETQYF.

The rearrangement joins TRBV6-5 to TRBJ2-5; D gene uncertain. The CDR3 spans 11 residues. V lost 7 bases to trimming and J lost 5 bases, with 8 bases between them. From germline, CDR1 is MNHEY and CDR2 SVGAGI. CDR3 sequence (DNA): TGTGCCAGCATGTATCAGGAGACCCAGTACTTC. Translated, it gives CASMYQETQYF.

In DNA form, the CDR3 reads TGTGCCAGCAGCCCGACGGACAGGGGCAGCACAGATACGCAGTATTTT. Translating gives CASSPTDRGSTDTQYF. The genes are TRBV3-1 (or the pseudogene TRBV3-2) and TRBJ2-3; 9 bases fit TRBD1. The CDR3 loop spans 16 amino acids. Germline CDR1 is LGHDT and CDR2 is YNNKEL (reference sequence). V trimming: 4 bases; J trimming: 0 bases; junction bases outside the gene matches: 5.

The J gene is TRBJ1-1, the V gene TRBV7-9, with D hard to call. This CDR3 is 11 amino acids long. The ends were cut back, 6 bases at V and 1 base at J, with 3 bases in the middle. The V gene's germline CDR1 is SEHNR and CDR2 FQNEAQ (reference sequence). The CDR3 nucleotides are TGTGCCAGCAGTACGAACACTGAAGCTTTCTTT. Amino acid sequence: CASSTNTEAFF.

The rearrangement uses TRBV5-8 and TRBJ2-7, with no clear D. The CDR3 extends over 14 amino acids. Germline assignment: CDR1 SGHTS and CDR2 YDEGEE. V lost 2 bases and J 9 bases, leaving 18 bases between the germline ends. The CDR3 reads CASSLRPQLRSQYF. The CDR3 DNA reads TGTGCCAGCAGCTTAAGACCCCAACTACGATCGCAGTACTTC.

V is TRBV14 and J is TRBJ1-1; D gene unclear. This CDR3 has 13 residues. Trimming pared 2 bases from V and 2 bases from J, leaving 6 bases between. Germline V gene data show CDR1 as SGHDN and CDR2 as FVKESK. The CDR3 nucleotides are TGTGCCAGCAGCCAATCCGTAAACACTGAAGCTTTCTTT. Amino acid sequence: CASSQSVNTEAFF.

This chain joins TRBV2 and TRBJ1-2; no clear D gene. CDR1 and CDR2 (germline): SNHLY, FYNNEI. The length of the CDR3 is 12 residues. The V and J ends lost 4 bases and 7 bases respectively, with 10 bases between them. The CDR3 nucleotides are TGTGCCAGCAGTGCCGCCCCTTCTGGCTACACCTTC. As protein: CASSAAPSGYTF. Supplemented by reference TRBV2 and TRBJ1-2, the full variable domain reads EPEVTQTPSHQVTQMGQEVILRCVPISNHLYFYWYRQILGQKVEFLVSFYNNEISEKSEIFDDQFSVERPDGSNFTLKIRSTKLEDSAMYFCASSAAPSGYTFGSGTRLTVV.